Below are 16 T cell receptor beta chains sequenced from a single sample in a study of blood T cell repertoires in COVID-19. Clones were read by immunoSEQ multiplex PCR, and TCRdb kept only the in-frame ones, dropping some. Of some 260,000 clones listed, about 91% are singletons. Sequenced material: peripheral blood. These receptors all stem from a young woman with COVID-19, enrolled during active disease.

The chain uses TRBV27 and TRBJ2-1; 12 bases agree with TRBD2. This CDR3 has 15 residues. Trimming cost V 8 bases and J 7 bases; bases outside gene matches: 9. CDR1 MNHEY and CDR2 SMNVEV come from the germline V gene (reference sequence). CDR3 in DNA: TGTGCCAGCGGTCCTAGCGGGGGGGCAAGGAATGAGCAGTTCTTC. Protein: CASGPSGGARNEQFF.

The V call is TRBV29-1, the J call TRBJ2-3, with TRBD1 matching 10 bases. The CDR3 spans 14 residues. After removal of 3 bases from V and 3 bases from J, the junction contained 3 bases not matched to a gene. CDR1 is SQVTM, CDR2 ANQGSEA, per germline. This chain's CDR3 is CSVEGDRGTDTQYF. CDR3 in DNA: TGCAGCGTTGAGGGGGACAGGGGTACAGATACGCAGTATTTT.

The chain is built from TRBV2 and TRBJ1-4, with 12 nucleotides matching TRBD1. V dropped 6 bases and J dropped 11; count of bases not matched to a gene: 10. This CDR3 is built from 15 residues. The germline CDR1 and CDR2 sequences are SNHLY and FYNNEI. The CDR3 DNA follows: TGTGCCAGCAGCGCCTTGGGACAGGGGGCTGGGAAACTGTTTTTT. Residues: CASSALGQGAGKLFF.

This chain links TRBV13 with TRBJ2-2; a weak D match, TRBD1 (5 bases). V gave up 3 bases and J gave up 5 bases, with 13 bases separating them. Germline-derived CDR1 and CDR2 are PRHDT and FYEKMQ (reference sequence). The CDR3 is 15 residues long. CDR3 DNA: TGTGCCAGCAGCTTCTCAGGGAAGGAGACCGGGGAGCTGTTTTTT. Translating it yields CASSFSGKETGELFF.

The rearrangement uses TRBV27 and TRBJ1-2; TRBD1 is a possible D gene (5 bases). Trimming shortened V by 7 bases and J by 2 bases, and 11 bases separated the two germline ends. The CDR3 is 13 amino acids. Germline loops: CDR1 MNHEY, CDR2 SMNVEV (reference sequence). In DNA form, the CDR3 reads TGTGCCAGCATGGGGGGTATCAACTATGGCTACACCTTC. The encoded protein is CASMGGINYGYTF.

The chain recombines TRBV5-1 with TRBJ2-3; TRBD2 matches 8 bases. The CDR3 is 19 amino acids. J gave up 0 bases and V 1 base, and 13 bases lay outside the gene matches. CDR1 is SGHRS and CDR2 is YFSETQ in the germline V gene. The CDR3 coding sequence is TGCGCCAGCAGCTTGCGTATGTTAGCGGGGCTATCTAGCACAGATACGCAGTATTTT. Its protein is CASSLRMLAGLSSTDTQYF.

CDR3 residues: CASRMTGGTEAFF. The CDR3 coding sequence is TGTGCCAGCAGGATGACAGGTGGCACTGAAGCTTTCTTT. V usage is TRBV6-5 and J usage is TRBJ1-1, with D perhaps matching TRBD1 (6 bases). V lost 6 bases to trimming and J lost 4 bases, with 12 bases between them. The V gene's germline CDR1 is MNHEY and CDR2 SVGAGI. The CDR3 spans 13 residues.

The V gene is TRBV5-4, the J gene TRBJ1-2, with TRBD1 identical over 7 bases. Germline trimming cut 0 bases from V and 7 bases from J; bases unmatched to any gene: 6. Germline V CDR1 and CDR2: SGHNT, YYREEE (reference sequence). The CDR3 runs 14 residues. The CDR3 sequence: CASSLGQGEGGYTF. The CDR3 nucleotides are TGTGCCAGCAGCTTGGGACAGGGTGAGGGTGGCTACACCTTC.

The CDR3 protein is CASSPRQGGPDTQYF. The CDR3 nucleotides are TGTGCCAGCAGTCCAAGACAGGGTGGCCCAGATACGCAGTATTTT. This chain connects TRBV6-5 to TRBJ2-3, with 7 bases matching TRBD1. The CDR3 runs to 15 residues. Germline lookup yields CDR1 MNHEY and CDR2 SVGAGI. After removal of 5 bases from V and 4 bases from J, the junction contained 9 bases not matched to a gene.

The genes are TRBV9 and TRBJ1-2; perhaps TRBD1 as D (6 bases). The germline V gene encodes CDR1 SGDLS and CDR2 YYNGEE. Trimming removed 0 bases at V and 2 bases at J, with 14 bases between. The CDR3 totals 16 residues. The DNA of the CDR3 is TGTGCCAGCAGCGTAGAACACGGACAGTCGAACTATGGCTACACCTTC. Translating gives CASSVEHGQSNYGYTF.

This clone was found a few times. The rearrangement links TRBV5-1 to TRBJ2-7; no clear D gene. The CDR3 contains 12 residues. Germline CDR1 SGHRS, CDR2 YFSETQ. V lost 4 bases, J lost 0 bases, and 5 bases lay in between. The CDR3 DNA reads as TGCGCCAGCAGCGCCAGCTCCTACGAGCAGTACTTC. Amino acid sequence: CASSASSYEQYF.

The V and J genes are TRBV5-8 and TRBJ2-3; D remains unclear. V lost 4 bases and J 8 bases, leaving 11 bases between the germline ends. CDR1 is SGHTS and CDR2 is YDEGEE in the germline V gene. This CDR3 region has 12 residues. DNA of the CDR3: TGTGCCAGCAGCACGGGTCCGGGTACGCAGTATTTT. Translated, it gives CASSTGPGTQYF.

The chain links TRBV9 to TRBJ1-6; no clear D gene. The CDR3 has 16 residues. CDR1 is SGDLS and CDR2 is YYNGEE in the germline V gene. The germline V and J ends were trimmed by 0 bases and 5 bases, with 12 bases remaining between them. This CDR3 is CASSVAGWQDNSPLHF. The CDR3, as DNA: TGTGCCAGCAGCGTAGCTGGCTGGCAGGATAATTCACCCCTCCACTTT.

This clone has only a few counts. The CDR3, as DNA: TGTGCCAGCAGCCCTGGACTAGCGGCATACGAGCAGTACTTC. Translating gives CASSPGLAAYEQYF. The rearrangement uses TRBV5-4 and TRBJ2-7; TRBD2 agrees at 10 bases. The CDR3 loop spans 14 amino acids. The V gene end was trimmed by 4 bases and the J gene end by 4 bases; junction bases not matched to a gene: 5. CDR1 is SGHNT and CDR2 is YYREEE in the germline V gene (reference sequence).

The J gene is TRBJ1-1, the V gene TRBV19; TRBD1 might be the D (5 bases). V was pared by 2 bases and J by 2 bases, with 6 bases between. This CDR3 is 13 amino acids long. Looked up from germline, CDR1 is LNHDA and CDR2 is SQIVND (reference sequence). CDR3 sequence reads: CASSIQGNTEAFF. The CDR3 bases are TGTGCCAGTAGTATACAGGGTAACACTGAAGCTTTCTTT.

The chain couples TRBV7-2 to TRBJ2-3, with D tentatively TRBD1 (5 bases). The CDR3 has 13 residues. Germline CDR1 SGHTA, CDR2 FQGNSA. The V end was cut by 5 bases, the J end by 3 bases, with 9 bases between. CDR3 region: CASSHSGTDTQYF. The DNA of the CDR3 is TGTGCCAGCAGCCATTCAGGGACAGATACGCAGTATTTT.